One sample yielded the 27 T cell receptor beta chains listed below, sequenced in a study of T cell responses to AZD1222 COVID-19 vaccine. Libraries were prepared by immunoSEQ multiplex PCR; TCRdb keeps only in-frame clonotypes and omits some of them. This table holds roughly 150,000 clones, around 94% found once. The specimen comprised peripheral blood, sampled 28 days after the second AZD1222 dose. The receptor set was obtained from an adult who received the AZD1222 COVID-19 vaccine.

This CDR3 is CASTFSHAETQYF. CDR3 sequence (DNA): TGTGCCAGCACCTTCTCTCATGCAGAGACCCAGTACTTC. The chain recombines TRBV11-2 with TRBJ2-5, with D unresolved. The CDR3 is 13 amino acids. Trimming removed 7 bases from V and 4 bases from J, with 13 bases in between. Per the germline V gene, CDR1 is SGHAT and CDR2 is FQNNGV.

V and J are TRBV5-1 and TRBJ1-5; the match to TRBD1 covers 8 bases. The CDR3 loop spans 15 amino acids. Germline V gene lookup returns CDR1 SGHRS and CDR2 YFSETQ. Trimming cost V 0 bases and J 2 bases; bases outside gene matches: 1. For the CDR3, the DNA is TGCGCCAGCAGCTTGGAGACAGGGGGCAATCAGCCCCAGCATTTT. Its translation is CASSLETGGNQPQHF. Full variable domain (outside the CDR3, taken from reference TRBV5-1 and TRBJ1-5): KAGVTQTPRYLIKTRGQQVTLSCSPISGHRSVSWYQQTPGQGLQFLFEYFSETQRNKGNFPGRFSGRQFSNSRSEMNVSTLELGDSALYLCASSLETGGNQPQHFGDGTRLSIL.

The chain combines TRBV10-3 with TRBJ2-1; TRBD1 is a possible D gene (6 bases). The ends were cut back, 8 bases at V and 0 bases at J, with 11 bases in the middle. CDR3 size: 14 residues. Germline-derived CDR1 and CDR2 are ENHRY and SYGVKD. The CDR3 here is CAIGGGTSYNEQFF. CDR3 coding DNA: TGTGCCATCGGGGGCGGTACCTCCTACAATGAGCAGTTCTTC.

V is TRBV27 and J is TRBJ1-2; 7 bases are shared with TRBD1. Losses at the gene ends were 6 bases for V and 2 bases for J; bases not matched to a gene: 3. The CDR3 totals 13 residues. Per the germline V gene, CDR1 is MNHEY and CDR2 is SMNVEV (reference sequence). CDR3 nucleotide sequence: TGTGCCAGCAGATTGACAGGGAACTATGGCTACACCTTC. Translation: CASRLTGNYGYTF.

The chain combines TRBV6-6 with TRBJ2-1; D is uncertain. This CDR3 has 12 amino acids. The germline gives CDR1 MNHNY, CDR2 SVGAGI (reference sequence). The ends were cut back, 2 bases at V and 7 bases at J, with 6 bases in the middle. As DNA, the CDR3 is TGTGCCAGCAGTTACACTACTAATGAGCAGTTCTTC. It is translated as CASSYTTNEQFF.

CDR3 nucleotide sequence: TGTGCCAGCCATTCCCCCGGGACAGTCGAAGCTTTCTTT. This translates into CASHSPGTVEAFF. V gene TRBV28 combines with J gene TRBJ1-1, with 7 bases identical to TRBD1. The CDR3 length is 13 residues. Germline values: CDR1 MDHEN, CDR2 SYDVKM. The V segment lost 8 bases and the J segment 8 bases; nucleotides outside the gene matches: 11.

The gene calls are TRBV18 and TRBJ1-4; D remains ambiguous. Trimming pared 1 base from V and 2 bases from J, leaving 11 bases between. CDR3 length: 16 amino acids. Germline V gene sequence: CDR1 KGHSH, CDR2 LQKENI. CDR3 sequence (DNA): TGTGCCAGCTCACCACAGGCGTCTCGCACTAATGAAAAACTGTTTTTT. Protein product: CASSPQASRTNEKLFF.

This clone was seen once. The CDR3 spells CASSRPGTGEDTEAFF. In DNA form, the CDR3 reads TGTGCCAGCAGTCGTCCCGGGACAGGGGAGGACACTGAAGCTTTCTTT. The rearrangement links TRBV28 to TRBJ1-1, with TRBD1 matching 10 bases. The CDR3 spans 16 residues. Germline CDR1 reads MDHEN; CDR2 reads SYDVKM. After removal of 5 bases from V and 3 bases from J, the junction contained 9 bases not matched to a gene.

The chain has TRBV7-9 and TRBJ2-1; no clear D. This CDR3 region has 10 residues. V was shortened by 1 base and J by 15 bases, with 7 bases between the two germline ends. Germline CDR1 SEHNR, CDR2 FQNEAQ (reference sequence). CDR3 in DNA: TGTGCCAGCAGCTTAGATCCCGCGTTCTTC. Translating gives CASSLDPAFF.

This rearrangement joins TRBV28 to TRBJ1-2; D gene uncertain. The V gene's germline CDR1 is MDHEN and CDR2 SYDVKM. The CDR3 has 13 residues. V lost 2 bases and J lost 4, with 8 bases in between. The CDR3, as DNA: TGTGCCAGCAGTTTAGGGCAGCTCTATGGCTACACCTTC. Translation gives CASSLGQLYGYTF.

J is TRBJ1-1 and V is TRBV28; D uncertain. This CDR3 region has 12 residues. Trimming took 6 bases from V and 1 from J, leaving 6 bases between them. Germline V CDR1 and CDR2: MDHEN, SYDVKM. CDR3 region: CASRRQNTEAFF. In DNA, the CDR3 is TGTGCCAGCAGACGACAGAACACTGAAGCTTTCTTT. Drawing the rest from reference TRBV28 and TRBJ1-1, the complete variable domain is DVKVTQSSRYLVKRTGEKVFLECVQDMDHENMFWYRQDPGLGLRLIYFSYDVKMKEKGDIPEGYSVSREKKERFSLILESASTNQTSMYLCASRRQNTEAFFGQGTRLTVV.

The rearrangement links TRBV2 to TRBJ2-1; no reliable D call. Trimming cost V 4 bases and J 5 bases, with 15 bases left between them. Germline CDR1 SNHLY, CDR2 FYNNEI. The CDR3 contains 15 residues. CDR3 residues: CASSAVLRSNNEQFF. Written as DNA, the CDR3 is TGTGCCAGCAGTGCAGTCCTGCGGAGCAACAATGAGCAGTTCTTC.

The J gene is TRBJ1-2, the V gene TRBV30; D call uncertain. The V gene lost 5 bases and the J gene lost 4 bases, with 11 bases spanning the gap. Per the germline V gene, CDR1 is GTSNPN and CDR2 is SVGIG (reference sequence). The CDR3 has 12 amino acids. The CDR3 loop is CAWQTGIYGYTF. In nucleotides, the CDR3 is TGTGCCTGGCAGACGGGGATCTATGGCTACACCTTC.

Concerning this clone: The junction does not match germline at one end; this may be a read error. J is TRBJ2-2 and V is TRBV7-9; D remains unclear. Germline V gives CDR1 SEHNR, CDR2 FQNEAQ (reference sequence). The CDR3 is 12 amino acids. This CDR3 is CASNLGPGELFF. CDR3 coding DNA: TGTGCCAGCAACTTAGGTCCCGGGGAGCTGTTTTTT.

The chain carries TRBV21-1 and TRBJ2-1; the D call TRBD1 from the table was never checked on the DNA. TRBV21-1 is a pseudogene segment. CDR3 length: 13 residues. CDR3 sequence: CASSNVGVKEQFF. The CDR3 coding sequence is TGTGCCAGCAGCAACGTGGGCGTAAAGGAGCAGTTCTTC.

This CDR3 is CASSLDWDSEQYF. In DNA form, the CDR3 reads TGTGCCAGCAGCTTAGATTGGGATTCTGAGCAGTACTTC. The rearrangement links TRBV7-9 to TRBJ2-7; D unresolved. This CDR3 comprises 13 residues. V was cut by 1 base and J by 7 bases, with 11 bases left in between. Germline V lookup: CDR1 SEHNR, CDR2 FQNEAQ (reference sequence).

This clone was recorded once. This chain uses TRBV4-3 with TRBJ2-3, with D perhaps TRBD1 (5 bases). The CDR3 runs 14 residues. Germline CDR1 and CDR2: LGHNA and YSLEER. Between the trimmed V and J ends, which lost 3 bases and 11 bases, there was a span of 18 bases. CDR3 loop: CASSQVVWSQEQYF. The CDR3 nucleotides read TGCGCCAGCAGCCAGGTAGTCTGGTCACAGGAGCAGTATTTT.

This clone was detected only a few times. V gene TRBV6-6 combines with J gene TRBJ2-2; D assignment may be TRBD1 or TRBD2 (5 bases each). Germline lookup yields CDR1 MNHNY and CDR2 SVGAGI (reference sequence). The CDR3 is 17 amino acids. V lost 5 bases and J lost 0, with 16 bases in between. CDR3 protein: CASSPRSPGPNTGELFF. The DNA of the CDR3 is TGTGCCAGCAGTCCGAGATCACCGGGGCCGAACACCGGGGAGCTGTTTTTT.

The chain uses TRBV11-2 and TRBJ1-3; D may be TRBD1 (6 bases). CDR1 and CDR2 from the germline V gene are SGHAT and FQNNGV. The V gene lost 1 base and the J gene lost 0 bases, with 13 bases spanning the gap. This CDR3 is built from 17 residues. The CDR3 region is CASSLGGGGVSGNTIYF. The CDR3 nucleotides are TGTGCCAGCAGCTTAGGAGGAGGGGGAGTCTCTGGAAACACCATATATTTT.

The CDR3 sequence: CASSQRTSVTGELFF. The CDR3 DNA is TGCGCCAGCAGCCAGAGGACTAGCGTAACCGGGGAGCTGTTTTTT. V usage is TRBV4-1 and J usage is TRBJ2-2; 9 bases line up with TRBD2. The CDR3 runs to 15 residues. V shed 3 bases, J shed 5 bases, and the junction held 4 bases outside the gene matches. Germline V gene data show CDR1 as MGHRA and CDR2 as YSYEKL.

The genes are TRBV5-5 and TRBJ2-7, with 10 bases fitting TRBD1. CDR1 and CDR2 from the germline V gene are SGHKS and YYEKEE (reference sequence). The CDR3 extends over 15 amino acids. The trim removed 4 bases at V and 4 bases at J, leaving 8 bases unmatched. The CDR3 DNA sequence: TGTGCCAGCAGCCCCGTGTGGACAGGGGGATACGAGCAGTACTTC. Protein sequence: CASSPVWTGGYEQYF.

The CDR3 nucleotides are TGTGCCAGCAGCTTAGGAAAACAGGCGAACACTGAAGCTTTCTTT. This sequence encodes CASSLGKQANTEAFF. The V and J genes are TRBV7-9 and TRBJ1-1; a weak D match, TRBD1 (5 bases). This CDR3 contains 15 residues. V was clipped by 1 base and J by 1 base, with 10 bases between them. CDR1 SEHNR and CDR2 FQNEAQ come from the germline V gene (reference sequence).

The genes are TRBV7-2 and TRBJ1-3; the D is unclear. The CDR3 totals 18 residues. With 0 bases removed from V and 0 bases from J, the gap between germline ends came to 15 bases. In germline, CDR1 is SGHTA, CDR2 FQGNSA. The CDR3 region is CASSLAPLMGFSGNTIYF. As DNA, the CDR3 is TGTGCCAGCAGCTTAGCCCCTCTTATGGGGTTCTCTGGAAACACCATATATTTT.

The chain links TRBV19 to TRBJ2-2; D is undetermined. V was clipped by 3 bases and J by 5 bases, with 13 bases between them. The CDR3 totals 15 residues. CDR1 LNHDA and CDR2 SQIVND come from the germline V gene (reference sequence). This CDR3 reads CASSIIGSLTGELFF. In DNA, the CDR3 is TGTGCCAGTAGTATTATTGGGTCCCTGACCGGGGAGCTGTTTTTT.

The chain uses TRBV6-2 or TRBV6-3 and TRBJ1-5; D is undetermined. With 5 bases removed from V and 11 bases from J, the gap between germline ends came to 13 bases. The CDR3 has 12 residues. Germline V gene lookup returns CDR1 MNHEY and CDR2 SVGEGT. The CDR3 reads CASSPLDGAQHF. DNA for the CDR3: TGTGCCAGCAGTCCGCTGGACGGTGCCCAGCATTTT.

The J gene is TRBJ1-5, the V gene TRBV15; D unclear. There are 16 residues in the CDR3. The ends were cut back, 0 bases at V and 1 base at J, with 10 bases in the middle. Germline V gene data show CDR1 as LNHNV and CDR2 as YYDKDF (reference sequence). CDR3 amino acids: CATSRDDGPSNQPQHF. The CDR3 DNA follows: TGTGCCACCAGCAGAGATGACGGGCCCAGCAATCAGCCCCAGCATTTT.

This sequence joins TRBV27 and TRBJ1-1, with unresolved D. V gave up 6 bases and J gave up 6 bases, with 17 bases separating them. Per the germline V gene, CDR1 is MNHEY and CDR2 is SMNVEV (reference sequence). This CDR3 comprises 14 residues. CDR3 DNA sequence: TGTGCCAGCAGCGAGGTGGGGTTTTTGGCTGAAGCTTTCTTT. This gives the protein CASSEVGFLAEAFF.